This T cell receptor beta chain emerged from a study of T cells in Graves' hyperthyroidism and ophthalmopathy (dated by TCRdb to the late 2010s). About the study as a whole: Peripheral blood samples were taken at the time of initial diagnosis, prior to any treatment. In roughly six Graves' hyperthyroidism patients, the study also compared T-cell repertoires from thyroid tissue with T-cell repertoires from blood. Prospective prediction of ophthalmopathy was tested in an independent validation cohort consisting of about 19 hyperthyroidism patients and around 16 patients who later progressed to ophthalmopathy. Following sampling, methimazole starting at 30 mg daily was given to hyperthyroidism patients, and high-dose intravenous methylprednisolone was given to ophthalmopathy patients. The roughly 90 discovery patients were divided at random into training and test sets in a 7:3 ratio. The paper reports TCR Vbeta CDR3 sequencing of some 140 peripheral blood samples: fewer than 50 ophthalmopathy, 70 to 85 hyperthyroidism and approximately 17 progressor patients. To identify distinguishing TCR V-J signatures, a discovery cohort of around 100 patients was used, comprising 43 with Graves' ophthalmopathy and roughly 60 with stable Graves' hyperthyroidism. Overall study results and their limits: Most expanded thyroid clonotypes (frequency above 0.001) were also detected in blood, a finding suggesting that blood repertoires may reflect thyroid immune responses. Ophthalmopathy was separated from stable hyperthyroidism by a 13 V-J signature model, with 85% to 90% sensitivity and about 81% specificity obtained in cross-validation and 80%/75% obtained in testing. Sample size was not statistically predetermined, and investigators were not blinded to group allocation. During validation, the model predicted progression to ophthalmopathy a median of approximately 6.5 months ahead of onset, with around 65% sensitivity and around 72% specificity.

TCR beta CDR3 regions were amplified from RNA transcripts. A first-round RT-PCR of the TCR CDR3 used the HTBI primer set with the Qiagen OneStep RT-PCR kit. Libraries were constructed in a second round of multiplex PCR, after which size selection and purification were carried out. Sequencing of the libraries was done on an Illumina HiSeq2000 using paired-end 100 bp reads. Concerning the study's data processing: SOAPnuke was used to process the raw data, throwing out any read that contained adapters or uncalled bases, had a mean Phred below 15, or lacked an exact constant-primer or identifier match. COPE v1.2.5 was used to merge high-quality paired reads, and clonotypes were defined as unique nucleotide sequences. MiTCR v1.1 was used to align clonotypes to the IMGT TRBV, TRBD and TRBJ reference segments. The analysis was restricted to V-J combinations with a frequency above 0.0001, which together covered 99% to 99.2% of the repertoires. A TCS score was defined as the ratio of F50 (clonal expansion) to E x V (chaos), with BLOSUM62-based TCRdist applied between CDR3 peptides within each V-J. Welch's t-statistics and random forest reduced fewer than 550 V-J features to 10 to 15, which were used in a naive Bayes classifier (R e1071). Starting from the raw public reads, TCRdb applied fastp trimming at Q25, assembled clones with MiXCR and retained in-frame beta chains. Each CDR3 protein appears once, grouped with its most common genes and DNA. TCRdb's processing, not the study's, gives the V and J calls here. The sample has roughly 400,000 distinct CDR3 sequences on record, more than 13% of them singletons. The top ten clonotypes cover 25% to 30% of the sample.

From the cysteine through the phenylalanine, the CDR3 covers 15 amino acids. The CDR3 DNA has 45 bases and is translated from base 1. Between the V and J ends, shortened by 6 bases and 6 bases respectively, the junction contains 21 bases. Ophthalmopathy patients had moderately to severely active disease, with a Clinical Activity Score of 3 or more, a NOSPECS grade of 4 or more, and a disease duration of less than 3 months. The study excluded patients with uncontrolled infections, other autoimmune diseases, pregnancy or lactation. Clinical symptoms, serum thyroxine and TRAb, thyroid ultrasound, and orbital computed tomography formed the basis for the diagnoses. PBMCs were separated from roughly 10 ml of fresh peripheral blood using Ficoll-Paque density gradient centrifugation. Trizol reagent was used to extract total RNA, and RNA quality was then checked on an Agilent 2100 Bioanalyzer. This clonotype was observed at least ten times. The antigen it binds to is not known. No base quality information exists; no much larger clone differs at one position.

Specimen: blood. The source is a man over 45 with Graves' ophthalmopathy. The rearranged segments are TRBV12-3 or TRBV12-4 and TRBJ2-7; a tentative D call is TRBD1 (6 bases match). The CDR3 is CASSSRQGQAAEQYF. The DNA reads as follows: TGTGCCAGCAGCTCCAGGCAGGGGCAGGCGGCCGAGCAGTACTTC.